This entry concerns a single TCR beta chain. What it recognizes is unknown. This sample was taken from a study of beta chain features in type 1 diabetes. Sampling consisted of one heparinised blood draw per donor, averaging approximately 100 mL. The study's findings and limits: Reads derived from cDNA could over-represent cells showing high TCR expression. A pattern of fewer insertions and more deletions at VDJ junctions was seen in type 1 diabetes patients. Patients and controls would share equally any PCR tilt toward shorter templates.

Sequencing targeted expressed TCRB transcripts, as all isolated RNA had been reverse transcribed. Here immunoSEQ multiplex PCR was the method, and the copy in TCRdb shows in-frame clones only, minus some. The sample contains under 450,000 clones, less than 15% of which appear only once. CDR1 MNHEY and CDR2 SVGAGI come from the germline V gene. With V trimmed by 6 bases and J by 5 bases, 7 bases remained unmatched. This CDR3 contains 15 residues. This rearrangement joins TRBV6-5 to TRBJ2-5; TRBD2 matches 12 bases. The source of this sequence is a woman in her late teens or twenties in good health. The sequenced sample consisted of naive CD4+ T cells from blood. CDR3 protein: CASSPGLAGLETQYF. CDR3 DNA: TGTGCCAGCAGCCCCGGACTAGCGGGACTGGAGACCCAGTACTTC.